The next 2 T cell receptor beta chains were all read from a single sample in a study of T cell clones after liver transplantation. Only in-frame clones appear in the TCRdb table, and some are missing; sequencing was by immunoSEQ multiplex PCR. The sample lists about 72,000 clones; 90% were seen once. The sample consisted of CD4+ T cells from blood, taken before liver transplant. These receptor sequences come from a human donor who received a liver transplant.

The chain uses TRBV7-3 and TRBJ2-1, with D unclear. Per germline, CDR1 SGHTA and CDR2 FQGTGA. Trimming stripped 5 bases from V and 9 bases from J, with 11 bases between. The CDR3 runs 12 residues. The CDR3, as DNA: TGTGCCAGCAGCCCGGGTTACGGTGAGCAGTTCTTC. This translates into CASSPGYGEQFF.

The chain carries TRBV5-5 and TRBJ1-2, with 8 bases identical to TRBD1. The germline V gene has CDR1 SGHKS and CDR2 YYEKEE (reference sequence). V lost 0 bases, J lost 5 bases, and 6 bases stayed unmatched. The CDR3 is 15 amino acids. CDR3 residues: CASSLDGTGAYGYTF. CDR3 coding DNA: TGTGCCAGCAGCTTGGATGGGACAGGAGCGTATGGCTACACCTTC.